The 6 T cell receptor beta chains reported below all come from one sample, sequenced in a study of blood T cell repertoires in COVID-19. Method: immunoSEQ multiplex PCR; TCRdb's copy keeps in-frame clones and lacks some. The sample lists approximately 210,000 clones, around 87% seen once, with less than 8% in the top ten. The sequenced sample consisted of PBMCs or T cells enriched from blood (not recorded which). Receptors were obtained from a man between 25 and 39 years old in a cohort exposed to, infected with or recovered from COVID-19 (not recorded which).

The CDR3 DNA follows: TGTGCCAGCAGCCCCAGAGCGGGAGGTTTTACAGATACGCAGTATTTT. Its translation: CASSPRAGGFTDTQYF. V is TRBV7-2 and J is TRBJ2-3, with 9 bases matching TRBD2. The CDR3 is 16 residues long. The V and J ends lost 5 bases and 3 bases, in that order; junction bases with no gene match: 9. Germline V gives CDR1 SGHTA, CDR2 FQGNSA. Combining the CDR3 with reference TRBV7-2 and TRBJ2-3 gives the whole variable domain GAGVSQSPSNKVTEKGKDVELRCDPISGHTALYWYRQSLGQGLEFLIYFQGNSAPDKSGLPSDRFSAERTGGSVSTLTIQRTQQEDSAVYLCASSPRAGGFTDTQYFGPGTRLTVL.

This chain links TRBV28 with TRBJ1-3, with TRBD1 matching over 9 bases. CDR1 MDHEN and CDR2 SYDVKM come from the germline V gene. The CDR3 is 15 amino acids. The ends lost 8 bases at V and 1 base at J; junction bases unmatched: 6. The CDR3 is CASETGGVSGNTIYF. CDR3 nucleotides: TGTGCCAGCGAGACAGGGGGAGTATCTGGAAACACCATATATTTT.

This clone has ten or more counts. The chain carries TRBV11-2 and TRBJ2-3; 13 bases match TRBD2. The germline gives CDR1 SGHAT, CDR2 FQNNGV. V trimming: 5 bases; J trimming: 4 bases; junction bases outside the gene matches: 6. The CDR3 is 16 residues long. CDR3 in amino acids: CASSRRTSGSADTQYF. The CDR3 coding sequence is TGTGCCAGCAGCCGAAGGACTAGCGGGAGCGCAGATACGCAGTATTTT.

The genes are TRBV5-1 and TRBJ2-1; 8 bases match TRBD2. From germline, CDR1 is SGHRS and CDR2 YFSETQ. CDR3 length equals 14 residues. J was trimmed by 8 bases and V by 3 bases; bases with no gene match: 7. In nucleotides, the CDR3 is TGCGCCAGCAGCTGGGGACTAGATATCGATGAGCAGTTCTTC. It is translated as CASSWGLDIDEQFF.

This clone came up many times. V and J are TRBV7-9 and TRBJ2-7, with 8 positions matching TRBD2. This CDR3 comprises 15 residues. V trimming: 5 bases; J trimming: 2 bases; junction bases outside the gene matches: 8. Per germline, CDR1 SEHNR and CDR2 FQNEAQ (reference sequence). For the CDR3, the DNA is TGTGCCAGCAGCCCCGAAGGTAGCGGGACCTACGAGCAGTACTTC. Amino acid sequence: CASSPEGSGTYEQYF.

This sequence joins TRBV5-6 and TRBJ2-1; 8 positions match TRBD1. The CDR3 sequence is 15 residues long. Trimming removed 3 bases from V and 1 base from J; junction bases left unmatched: 3. Germline-derived CDR1 and CDR2 are SGHDT and YYEEEE. Here the CDR3 reads CASSSDRESYNEQFF. In DNA, the CDR3 is TGTGCCAGCAGCTCGGACAGGGAGTCCTACAATGAGCAGTTCTTC.